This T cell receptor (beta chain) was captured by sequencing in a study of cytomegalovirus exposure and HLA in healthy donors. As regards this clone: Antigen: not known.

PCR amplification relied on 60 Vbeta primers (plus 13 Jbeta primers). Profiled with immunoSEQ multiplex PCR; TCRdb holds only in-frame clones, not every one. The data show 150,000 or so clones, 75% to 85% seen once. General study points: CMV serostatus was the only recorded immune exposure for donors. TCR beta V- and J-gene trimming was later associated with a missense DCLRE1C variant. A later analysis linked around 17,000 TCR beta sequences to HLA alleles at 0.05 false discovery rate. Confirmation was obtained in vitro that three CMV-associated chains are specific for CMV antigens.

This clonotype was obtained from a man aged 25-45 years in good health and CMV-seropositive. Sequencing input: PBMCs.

The CDR3: CASSVSGGPNTGELFF. The CDR3 DNA reads TGCGCCAGCAGCGTAAGCGGGGGCCCAAACACCGGGGAGCTGTTTTTT. The J gene is TRBJ2-2, the V gene TRBV5-1; TRBD2 matches at 8 bases. Per the germline V gene, CDR1 is SGHRS and CDR2 is YFSETQ. CDR3 size: 16 residues. V trimming: 4 bases; J trimming: 2 bases; junction bases outside the gene matches: 7.